Listed below are T cell receptor beta chains from one sample, sequenced in a study of T cells in narcolepsy. Method: immunoSEQ multiplex PCR; TCRdb's copy keeps in-frame clones and lacks some. Of tens of thousands of clones in the sample, around 86% were seen once. Source material: CD45RA- memory CD4+ T cells from PBMCs. The source is a human donor with narcolepsy. CDR3s include the opening cysteine and the closing phenylalanine or tryptophan. A D gene is named only where the DNA matches it firmly. For some rows the clone size is stated as once, few or many, or as a class when expanded; others skip it.

D | J | V | size | DNA | CDR3
NA | TRBJ2-7 | TRBV11-3 | NA | TGTGCCAGCAGCTTAGTTACCTACGAGCAGTACTTC | CASSLVTYEQYF
NA | TRBJ1-1 | TRBV28 | NA | TGTGCCAGCAGCCCCGCGTGGGTCCGCATGAACACTGAAGCTTTCTTT | CASSPAWVRMNTEAFF
TRBD1 | TRBJ1-1 | TRBV5-4 | NA | TGTGCCAGCAGCCCTGGACAGGTTGAAGCTTTCTTT | CASSPGQVEAFF
TRBD2 | TRBJ2-3 | TRBV2 | NA | TGTGCCAGCAGTGGGACTAGCGGGGCGGATACGCAGTATTTT | CASSGTSGADTQYF
NA | TRBJ2-7 | TRBV6-5 | NA | TGTGCCAGCAGTTATGGCAGGGGCTACGAGCAGTACTTC | CASSYGRGYEQYF
TRBD2 | TRBJ2-3 | TRBV28 | NA | TGTGCAGCTAGCGGGGGCCCCACAGATACGCAGTATTTT | CAASGGPTDTQYF
NA | TRBJ2-7 | TRBV14 | NA | TGTGCCAGCAGCTCCCTGACCGATTCCTACGAGCAGTACTTC | CASSSLTDSYEQYF
TRBD2 | TRBJ2-3 | TRBV5-1 | NA | TGCGCCAGCAGCCCAGGACTAGCGGGGATAAATTATACGCAGTATTTT | CASSPGLAGINYTQYF
TRBD2 | TRBJ2-7 | TRBV27 | NA | TGTGCCAGCAGTTTGTATGGAACTAGCGACGAGCAGTACTTC | CASSLYGTSDEQYF
TRBD1 | TRBJ2-7 | TRBV7-8 | NA | TGTGCCAGCAGCTTACGGACAGGGGGATCCTACGAGCAGTACTTC | CASSLRTGGSYEQYF
TRBD1 | TRBJ2-6 | TRBV5-6 | NA | TGTGCCAGCAGCTTACGGACAGGGGGCTCAGGGGCCAACGTCCTGACTTTC | CASSLRTGGSGANVLTF
NA | TRBJ1-1 | TRBV7-9 | NA | TGTGCCAGCAGCCCGGACTCGAACACTGAAGCTTTCTTT | CASSPDSNTEAFF
NA | TRBJ1-2 | TRBV11-2 | NA | TGTGCCAGCAGCTTATCGGCGCTGATAGACGGCTACACCTTC | CASSLSALIDGYTF
TRBD2 | TRBJ2-5 | TRBV5-1 | NA | TGCGCCAGCAGCTCCGAAAGCGGGGGAAGAGAGACCCAGTACTTC | CASSSESGGRETQYF
NA | TRBJ1-5 | TRBV28 | once | TGTGCCAGCAGTTTGGGGGGGAATAGCAATCAGCCCCAGCATTTT | CASSLGGNSNQPQHF
TRBD1 | TRBJ2-7 | TRBV19 | once | TGTGCCAGTAGTATAAGACGGGACAGCAACTACGAGCAGTACTTC | CASSIRRDSNYEQYF
TRBD1 | TRBJ2-7 | TRBV7-2 | NA | TGTGCCAGCAGCTTAGTTCTGGACAGGGGGTACGAGCAGTACTTC | CASSLVLDRGYEQYF
NA | TRBJ2-1 | TRBV18 | NA | TGTGCCAGCTCCCCGCGAGCCGCCAATGAGCAGTTCTTC | CASSPRAANEQFF
TRBD1 | TRBJ2-7 | TRBV5-6 | NA | TGTGCCAGCAGCTTGGCCGGACAGGTGTACGAGCAGTACTTC | CASSLAGQVYEQYF
TRBD2 | TRBJ2-7 | TRBV7-2 | NA | TGTGCCAGCAGCCCCCGGACTAGCGGGGTCTCCTACGAGCAGTACTTC | CASSPRTSGVSYEQYF
TRBD1 | TRBJ1-4 | TRBV7-9 | NA | TGTGTCAGCAGCTTAGGACAGGGGGCTCAGACTAATGAAAAACTGTTTTTT | CVSSLGQGAQTNEKLFF
NA | TRBJ2-7 | TRBV19 | NA | TGTGCCAGTAGTGAGGGGATCAGCTTTAGCTCCTACGAGCAGTACTTC | CASSEGISFSSYEQYF
TRBD1 | TRBJ1-6 | TRBV23-1 | NA | TGCGCCAGCAGTCAAAAAGGGACAGGGTGTGATTCACCCCTCCACTTT | CASSQKGTGCDSPLHF
TRBD2 | TRBJ2-1 | TRBV19 | NA | TGTGCCAGTAGGAGCGGGGGGGCTGGTGAGCAGTTCTTC | CASRSGGAGEQFF
NA | TRBJ2-1 | TRBV28 | once | TGTGCCAGCAGACAACAGGGAGGGAGTGAGCAGTTCTTC | CASRQQGGSEQFF
NA | TRBJ1-3 | TRBV7-6 | NA | TGTGCCAGCAGCCTAGACATTCTCTCTGGAAACACCATATATTTT | CASSLDILSGNTIYF
NA | TRBJ1-1 | TRBV5-8 | NA | TGTGCCAGCAGCTTGCCCTTTTGGGGTGGGGACACTGAAGCTTTCTTT | CASSLPFWGGDTEAFF
TRBD1 | TRBJ1-2 | TRBV4-3 | NA | TGCGCCAGCAGCCAGGAGTACCGACAGGGTCCCACCTTC | CASSQEYRQGPTF
NA | TRBJ1-2 | TRBV2 | NA | TGTGCCAGCAGTGAAGAGGCAGCCACTAACTATGGCTACACCTTC | CASSEEAATNYGYTF
NA | TRBJ1-1 | TRBV11-2 | NA | TGTGCCAGCAGCTCACGGGGGATGAACACTGAAGCTTTCTTT | CASSSRGMNTEAFF
NA | TRBJ1-1 | TRBV5-4 | NA | TGTGCCAGCAGCTTACCCATGGGAATGACGGGGGGCTCGAACACTGAAGCTTTCTTT | CASSLPMGMTGGSNTEAFF
NA | TRBJ1-1 | TRBV18 | NA | TGTGCCAGCTCACAGAGGGCGGGGGGCGCGCTCACTGAAGCTTTCTTT | CASSQRAGGALTEAFF
TRBD2 | TRBJ2-3 | TRBV5-1 | NA | TGCGCCAGCAGCGCGGGACTAGCGGGGAGCACAGATACGCAGTATTTT | CASSAGLAGSTDTQYF
TRBD1 | TRBJ1-1 | TRBV5-1 | NA | TGCGCCAGCAGCTTGGGTTGGACAGGGGGTACTGAAGCTTTCTTT | CASSLGWTGGTEAFF
TRBD2 | TRBJ2-1 | TRBV5-1 | few | TGCGCCAGCAGCTTCACTAGCGGGGGGGCCCTTGAGCAGTTCTTC | CASSFTSGGALEQFF
TRBD2 | TRBJ2-3 | TRBV5-1 | once | TGCGCCAGCAGTCCTAGCGGGGTGGGCACAGATACGCAGTATTTT | CASSPSGVGTDTQYF
TRBD2 | TRBJ2-5 | TRBV7-8 | NA | TGTGCCAGCAGCTTAGGGTCTAGCGGGGGGTGGTACTTC | CASSLGSSGGWYF
TRBD1 | TRBJ1-1 | TRBV9 | once | TGTGCCAGCAGCGCATTGGGACAGGTCGGATCTGAAGCTTTCTTT | CASSALGQVGSEAFF
NA | TRBJ2-7 | TRBV9 | NA | TGTGCCAGCAGCGTAGATCCCCGGGGTCTTTGGGACGAGCAGTACTTC | CASSVDPRGLWDEQYF
NA | TRBJ1-5 | TRBV27 | NA | TGTGCCAGCAGTTCCACAGGGTTTGGTCAGCCCCAGCATTTT | CASSSTGFGQPQHF
NA | TRBJ1-5 | TRBV6-6 | NA | TGTGCCACTTCCGCCGGGGATAGCAATCAGCCCCAGCATTTT | CATSAGDSNQPQHF
NA | TRBJ2-2 | TRBV10-3 | once | TGTGCCATCAGTGACGGATACAGGTCTGGGGCCGGGGAGCTGTTTTTT | CAISDGYRSGAGELFF
NA | TRBJ1-5 | TRBV4-3 | NA | TGCGCCAGCAGCCAATACAATTTCGAGGGCGGCAATCAGCCCCAGCATTTT | CASSQYNFEGGNQPQHF
NA | TRBJ1-2 | TRBV18 | NA | TGTGCCAGCTCACCACGCGGGGCCGCGAGTTATGGCTACACCTTC | CASSPRGAASYGYTF
TRBD1 | TRBJ2-5 | TRBV2 | NA | TGTGCCAGCAACCTAGGACAGGCAAAGGAGACCCAGTACTTC | CASNLGQAKETQYF
NA | TRBJ1-6 | TRBV7-9 | NA | TGTGCCAGCAGTCTTGACTGGGATTCACCCCTCCACTTT | CASSLDWDSPLHF
TRBD1 | TRBJ1-1 | TRBV11-3 | NA | TGTGCCAGCAGCTCAAGGACAGGGGAAGCTTTCTTT | CASSSRTGEAFF
TRBD1 | TRBJ1-4 | TRBV5-4 | medium-sized | TGTGCCAGCAGCTATGGGACAGGGGGCGCGACCGAAAAACTGTTTTTT | CASSYGTGGATEKLFF
NA | TRBJ1-6 | TRBV6-7 | NA | TGTGCCAGCAACCAACGCTTTTCCCTTACTTACTTGATTTCACCCCTCCACTTT | CASNQRFSLTYLISPLHF
TRBD1 | TRBJ1-5 | TRBV7-8 | few | TGTGCCAGCAGCCCGCTCCCGGGACAGAACAATCAGCCCCAGCATTTT | CASSPLPGQNNQPQHF
NA | TRBJ1-2 | TRBV7-9 | NA | TGTGCCAGCAGCTTGAGGAAGGCGCTTGACTACACCTTC | CASSLRKALDYTF